Listed here are 32 T cell receptor beta chains from one sample, sequenced in a study of T cell responses to AZD1222 COVID-19 vaccine. TCRdb's copy holds only in-frame clones and misses some; the assay was immunoSEQ multiplex PCR. The sample includes 100,000 to 150,000 clones, roughly 87% of them seen just once. The material was peripheral blood, obtained on day 0 of MenACWY control vaccination. All receptors come from an adult in good health.

This chain connects TRBV28 to TRBJ1-2; D unresolved. The CDR3 covers 15 residues. Trimming shortened V by 6 bases and J by 9 bases, and 23 bases separated the two germline ends. Germline V lookup: CDR1 MDHEN, CDR2 SYDVKM. CDR3 sequence reads: CASSPPPGGSGCYTF. The CDR3 DNA sequence: TGTGCCAGCAGCCCACCCCCCGGAGGGTCGGGGTGCTACACCTTC.

The gene calls are TRBV5-1 and TRBJ1-1; perhaps TRBD1 as D (5 bases). The CDR3 loop spans 15 amino acids. CDR1 and CDR2 (germline): SGHRS, YFSETQ. The V gene lost 4 bases and the J gene lost 4 bases, with 17 bases spanning the gap. Written as DNA, the CDR3 is TGCGCCAGCAGCCTCGAACCTGACAGAATCACTGAAGCTTTCTTT. Translating gives CASSLEPDRITEAFF.

V and J are TRBV18 and TRBJ1-2; 8 bases match TRBD1. V was clipped by 3 bases and J by 5 bases; unmatched bases: 5. Germline V gene data show CDR1 as KGHSH and CDR2 as LQKENI. CDR3 length: 14 residues. Here the CDR3 DNA reads TGTGCCAGCTCACCGGGACAGGCTACTTATGGCTACACCTTC. The encoded protein is CASSPGQATYGYTF.

The rearrangement uses TRBV11-1 and TRBJ1-1; D remains unclear. This CDR3 comprises 16 residues. Germline CDR1 SGHAT, CDR2 FQDESV (reference sequence). V shed 5 bases and J shed 1 base, with 17 bases lying between them. CDR3 sequence (DNA): TGTGCCAGCAGCGAAAATGCGGCAGGAACGAACACTGAAGCTTTCTTT. It specifies CASSENAAGTNTEAFF.

CDR3 region: CASSLLGQGGNQPQHF. CDR3 nucleotide sequence: TGTGCCAGCAGTCTCCTAGGACAGGGTGGCAATCAGCCCCAGCATTTT. The chain carries TRBV6-2 or TRBV6-3 and TRBJ1-5, with 8 bases that match TRBD1. Germline V gene sequence: CDR1 MNHEY, CDR2 SVGEGT. Trimming at V came to 5 bases and at J to 2 bases, leaving 8 bases not matched to a gene. The length of the CDR3 is 16 residues.

The chain is built from TRBV11-2 and TRBJ1-1; possibly TRBD1 for D (6 bases). The V end lost 5 bases, the J end lost 1 base, and 14 bases lay between the germline ends. In germline, CDR1 is SGHAT, CDR2 FQNNGV. This CDR3 has 15 amino acids. The CDR3 DNA follows: TGTGCCAGCAGCCAAGAAAGGGGGTCGAACACTGAAGCTTTCTTT. It is translated as CASSQERGSNTEAFF. Combining the CDR3 with reference TRBV11-2 and TRBJ1-1 gives the whole variable domain EAGVAQSPRYKIIEKRQSVAFWCNPISGHATLYWYQQILGQGPKLLIQFQNNGVVDDSQLPKDRFSAERLKGVDSTLKIQPAKLEDSAVYLCASSQERGSNTEAFFGQGTRLTVV.

The chain has TRBV24-1 and TRBJ1-1; 7 bases agree with TRBD1. V lost 3 bases to trimming and J lost 6 bases; unmatched junction nucleotides: 9. Germline V CDR1 and CDR2: KGHDR, SFDVKD. The CDR3 runs to 15 residues. The CDR3 bases are TGTGCCACCAGTGATAAGGACAGGTCAACAGCTGAAGCTTTCTTT. Translation gives CATSDKDRSTAEAFF.

V and J are TRBV11-2 and TRBJ2-3, with D unresolved. V shed 6 bases and J shed 3 bases, with 7 bases lying between them. There are 12 residues in the CDR3. CDR1 is SGHAT, CDR2 FQNNGV, per germline. CDR3 protein: CASRMQTDTQYF. The CDR3 DNA reads as TGTGCCAGCAGGATGCAAACAGATACGCAGTATTTT.

The V gene is TRBV27, the J gene TRBJ2-1, with 8 bases matching TRBD2. Germline CDR1 MNHEY, CDR2 SMNVEV (reference sequence). This CDR3 is built from 14 residues. After removal of 3 bases from V and 7 bases from J, the junction contained 5 bases not matched to a gene. The CDR3 reads CASSFLSGSNEQFF. CDR3 nucleotide sequence: TGTGCCAGCAGTTTCTTGAGCGGGAGTAATGAGCAGTTCTTC.

V is TRBV5-4 and J is TRBJ2-3; D possibly matches TRBD1 or TRBD2 (5 bases each). V lost 0 bases and J 4 bases, leaving 9 bases between the germline ends. This CDR3 has 14 amino acids. Germline CDR1 SGHNT, CDR2 YYREEE (reference sequence). This chain's CDR3 is CASSLVGTADTQYF. The CDR3 nucleotides read TGTGCCAGCAGCTTGGTTGGGACGGCAGATACGCAGTATTTT.

The J gene is TRBJ1-5, the V gene TRBV7-6, with 8 bases identical to TRBD1. The CDR3 sequence is 15 residues long. Trimming at V came to 5 bases and at J to 7 bases, leaving 10 bases not matched to a gene. The germline V gene has CDR1 SGHVS and CDR2 FNYEAQ. The CDR3 reads CASSPRQGWSQPQHF. CDR3 coding DNA: TGTGCCAGCAGCCCTCGACAGGGGTGGTCCCAGCCCCAGCATTTT.

This clone was counted a single time. The gene calls are TRBV15 and TRBJ1-5, with 8 nucleotides matching TRBD1. Germline loops: CDR1 LNHNV, CDR2 YYDKDF (reference sequence). This CDR3 contains 17 residues. The J segment lost 1 base and the V segment lost 5 bases, leaving 10 bases of the junction unmatched. The CDR3 reads CATSWGLDRASNQPQHF. CDR3 bases: TGTGCCACCAGCTGGGGTCTGGACAGGGCGAGCAATCAGCCCCAGCATTTT. The variable domain in full, completed from reference TRBV15 and TRBJ1-5, reads DAMVIQNPRYQVTQFGKPVTLSCSQTLNHNVMYWYQQKSSQAPKLLFHYYDKDFNNEADTPDNFQSRRPNTSFCFLDIRSPGLGDTAMYLCATSWGLDRASNQPQHFGDGTRLSIL.

The chain is built from TRBV14 and TRBJ2-7, with TRBD2 as a possible D gene (6 bases). CDR3 length: 14 amino acids. V was shortened by 1 base and J by 2 bases, with 9 bases between the two germline ends. CDR1 is SGHDN and CDR2 is FVKESK in the germline V gene. The CDR3 sequence: CASSQGSGAYEQYF. CDR3 nucleotides: TGTGCCAGCAGCCAAGGCTCGGGGGCCTACGAGCAGTACTTC.

J is TRBJ2-3 and V is TRBV4-1; D is undetermined. Germline lookup yields CDR1 MGHRA and CDR2 YSYEKL. The CDR3 has 15 amino acids. The ends were cut back, 4 bases at V and 1 base at J, with 12 bases in the middle. The CDR3 nucleotides are TGCGCCAGCAGCCCCCTAGAGACGGGCACAGATACGCAGTATTTT. It specifies CASSPLETGTDTQYF.

The DNA of the CDR3 is TGTGCCAGCAGCTCGACGGGACTAGCGGGAGTTCAGACCCAGTACTTC. Protein product: CASSSTGLAGVQTQYF. The chain combines TRBV14 with TRBJ2-5, with 14 nucleotides matching TRBD2. V gave up 5 bases and J gave up 6 bases; unmatched junction bases: 8. The V gene's germline CDR1 is SGHDN and CDR2 FVKESK. The CDR3 contains 16 residues. Combining the CDR3 with reference TRBV14 and TRBJ2-5 gives the whole variable domain EAGVTQFPSHSVIEKGQTVTLRCDPISGHDNLYWYRRVMGKEIKFLLHFVKESKQDESGMPNNRFLAERTGGTYSTLKVQPAELEDSGVYFCASSSTGLAGVQTQYFGPGTRLLVL.

The chain is built from TRBV3-1 (or the pseudogene TRBV3-2) and TRBJ2-5; no clear D gene. Trimming left V 4 bases short and J 3 bases short, with 12 bases between. The CDR3 extends over 14 amino acids. The V gene's germline CDR1 is LGHDT and CDR2 YNNKEL (reference sequence). CDR3 in amino acids: CASSRTQPKETQYF. The CDR3 nucleotides are TGTGCCAGCAGCCGAACCCAGCCAAAAGAGACCCAGTACTTC.

This chain joins TRBV11-2 and TRBJ2-3; 12 nucleotides match TRBD2. V lost 5 bases and J lost 4; bases outside the gene matches: 4. The CDR3 loop spans 15 amino acids. CDR1 is SGHAT, CDR2 FQNNGV, per germline. The DNA of the CDR3 is TGTGCCAGCAGCCGGGGGACTAGCGGGTCAGATACGCAGTATTTT. Protein sequence: CASSRGTSGSDTQYF.

The chain is built from TRBV19 and TRBJ2-7; TRBD1 agrees at 7 bases. V dropped 5 bases and J dropped 5; count of bases not matched to a gene: 15. Germline V gene data show CDR1 as LNHDA and CDR2 as SQIVND (reference sequence). There are 16 residues in the CDR3. The CDR3 bases are TGTGCCAGTAGTGACGAAAGGAGACAGGGTAAGAACGAGCAGTACTTC. Protein sequence: CASSDERRQGKNEQYF.

The V and J genes are TRBV7-9 and TRBJ2-2; a weak D match, TRBD1 (6 bases). Germline CDR1 SEHNR, CDR2 FQNEAQ (reference sequence). CDR3 length equals 14 residues. V lost 6 bases, J lost 6 bases, and 14 bases lay in between. CDR3 sequence reads: CASSRDTGAGELFF. The CDR3 coding sequence is TGTGCCAGCAGTCGGGACACCGGGGCCGGGGAGCTGTTTTTT.

This rearrangement joins TRBV4-1 to TRBJ1-4; D ambiguous. With 3 bases removed from V and 4 bases from J, the gap between germline ends came to 12 bases. Germline V CDR1 and CDR2: MGHRA, YSYEKL. CDR3 size: 15 residues. CDR3 residues: CASSHEGQNNEKLFF. The CDR3 DNA follows: TGCGCCAGCAGCCATGAGGGCCAAAATAATGAAAAACTGTTTTTT.

V gene TRBV15 combines with J gene TRBJ2-1, with D unresolved. CDR3 length equals 14 residues. V shed 3 bases and J shed 2 bases, with 8 bases lying between them. Germline lookup yields CDR1 LNHNV and CDR2 YYDKDF (reference sequence). The DNA of the CDR3 is TGTGCCACCAGCAGGACTGGAACCTACAATGAGCAGTTCTTC. It translates to CATSRTGTYNEQFF.

There are a few counts of this clone. The CDR3 nucleotides are TGTGCCAGCAGCCAGGAGGCGGGCTCCCCCTACGAGCAGTACTTC. It encodes CASSQEAGSPYEQYF. This chain connects TRBV28 to TRBJ2-7; possibly TRBD2 for D (5 bases). V was trimmed by 6 bases and J by 2 bases, leaving 17 bases between them. Per the germline V gene, CDR1 is MDHEN and CDR2 is SYDVKM. This CDR3 comprises 15 residues.

The gene calls are TRBV12-3 or TRBV12-4 and TRBJ1-6, with a weak D call TRBD1 (6 bases). The CDR3 is made up of 13 amino acids. The ends were cut back, 7 bases at V and 14 bases at J, with 18 bases in the middle. This chain's CDR3 is CASTDGGQPTLHF. The CDR3 region has the DNA TGTGCCAGCACGGATGGGGGACAACCAACCCTCCACTTT.

The chain couples TRBV2 to TRBJ2-7; TRBD2 agrees at 7 bases. This CDR3 comprises 13 residues. The V gene end was trimmed by 2 bases and the J gene end by 4 bases; junction bases not matched to a gene: 2. Germline CDR1 is SNHLY and CDR2 is FYNNEI. In DNA form, the CDR3 reads TGTGCCAGCAGTGAATGGGAGGGTTACGAGCAGTACGTC. Protein product: CASSEWEGYEQYV.

CDR3 amino acids: CASSLYGRGHETQYF. In DNA form, the CDR3 reads TGTGCCAGCAGTTTATATGGCAGGGGGCACGAGACCCAGTACTTC. V usage is TRBV27 and J usage is TRBJ2-5, with TRBD1 identical over 8 bases. The CDR3 has 15 residues. Germline lookup yields CDR1 MNHEY and CDR2 SMNVEV (reference sequence). With 1 base clipped from V and 5 bases from J, the junction kept 6 bases outside the gene matches.

The chain employs TRBV4-3 and TRBJ2-5; 11 bases map to TRBD1. Germline V gene lookup returns CDR1 LGHNA and CDR2 YSLEER. V was pared by 4 bases and J by 5 bases, with 6 bases of the junction left unmatched. This CDR3 has 15 residues. The CDR3 DNA reads TGCGCCAGCAGCCTATCCGGGACAGGGGGGGAGACCCAGTACTTC. This codes for CASSLSGTGGETQYF.

The J gene is TRBJ1-1, the V gene TRBV6-5; 8 nucleotides agree with TRBD1. Germline trimming cut 2 bases from V and 3 bases from J; bases unmatched to any gene: 5. The V gene's germline CDR1 is MNHEY and CDR2 SVGAGI. This CDR3 is built from 15 residues. The CDR3 DNA sequence: TGTGCCAGCAGTTACGGTCAGGGGGCTGACACTGAAGCTTTCTTT. The encoded protein is CASSYGQGADTEAFF.

V is TRBV18 and J is TRBJ1-2; D is uncertain. This CDR3 is 12 amino acids long. CDR1 is KGHSH and CDR2 is LQKENI in the germline V gene. V was clipped by 3 bases and J by 6 bases, with 8 bases between them. The CDR3 DNA reads TGTGCCAGCTCACCCGGCGAGGATGGCTACACCTTC. Translating gives CASSPGEDGYTF.

The chain recombines TRBV3-1 (or the pseudogene TRBV3-2) with TRBJ1-5; the D gene is possibly TRBD1 (5 bases). Germline lookup yields CDR1 LGHDT and CDR2 YNNKEL (reference sequence). The CDR3 consists of 13 residues. V lost 0 bases and J lost 15, with 15 bases in between. The CDR3 region is CASSQDGGKKRHF. DNA of the CDR3: TGTGCCAGCAGCCAAGATGGGGGAAAGAAACGGCATTTT.

This chain connects TRBV5-8 to TRBJ1-2; no reliable D call. The CDR3 totals 14 residues. Trimming pared 2 bases from V and 2 bases from J, leaving 10 bases between. Germline values: CDR1 SGHTS, CDR2 YDEGEE. The CDR3 loop reads CASSFKGGNYGYTF. Written as DNA, the CDR3 is TGTGCCAGCAGCTTTAAAGGCGGCAACTATGGCTACACCTTC.

This clone turned up a few times. This chain joins TRBV27 and TRBJ1-6; 7 positions agree with TRBD1. The CDR3 sequence is 15 residues long. CDR1 and CDR2 (germline): MNHEY, SMNVEV (reference sequence). V shed 5 bases, J shed 9 bases, and the junction held 10 bases outside the gene matches. The CDR3 coding sequence is TGTGCCAGCAGTCCGCCCCGACAGGGCGGTTCACCCCTCCACTTT. Amino acid sequence: CASSPPRQGGSPLHF.

The rearrangement links TRBV3-1 (or the pseudogene TRBV3-2) to TRBJ2-3, with D possibly matching TRBD2 (7 bases). Germline CDR1 and CDR2: LGHDT and YNNKEL (reference sequence). The V gene lost 1 base and the J gene lost 4 bases, with 9 bases spanning the gap. The CDR3 consists of 14 residues. CDR3 in DNA: TGTGCCAGCAGCCAAGCGGGGGGCGCAGATACGCAGTATTTT. This translates into CASSQAGGADTQYF.